Included here is one TCR beta chain sequence, with context. Germline lookup yields CDR1 SGHNT and CDR2 YENEEA. Trimming removed 5 bases from V and 4 bases from J, with 20 bases in between. This CDR3 has 17 amino acids. This sample stems from a study of T-cell reconstitution after alpha-beta-depleted transplantation in children. Unique molecular identifiers were used to barcode this TCRbeta library. TCRdb ran MiXCR on the PCR reads and lists one entry per CDR3 protein. The data show about 500,000 distinct CDR3 sequences, approximately 32% seen once. The starting material was PBMCs from the stem cell graft donor, obtained from the stem cell graft. The chain uses TRBV11-3 and TRBJ2-2, with D hard to call. The sequence derives from a human donor who donated a stem cell graft to a child with aplastic anemia. CDR3 bases: TGTGCCAGCAGCCCAAACACGGTTAAGCTCCTCACCGGGGAGCTGTTTTTT. Translating gives CASSPNTVKLLTGELFF.